This paragraph covers one T cell receptor beta chain sequence. The antigen is unknown. This entry belongs to a study of T cells in Graves' hyperthyroidism and ophthalmopathy. Findings of the study overall: Peripheral blood also featured most of the thyroid clonotypes expanded above 0.001.

Patients were excluded for uncontrolled infection, other autoimmune disease, pregnancy or lactation. This CDR3 has 12 residues. Trimming pared 3 bases from V and 3 bases from J, leaving 8 bases between. In germline, CDR1 is DFQATT, CDR2 SNEGSKA (reference sequence). TCR beta CDR3 region amplification was performed from RNA transcripts. A first-round RT-PCR of the TCR CDR3 used the HTBI primer set. One entry per CDR3 protein results from TCRdb running MiXCR on the multiplex PCR reads. This table has hundreds of thousands of distinct CDR3 sequences, roughly 14% appearing once. Sequencing was done on a sample of blood. The V and J genes are TRBV20-1 and TRBJ1-2, with a tentative D call TRBD1 (6 bases). The receptor's source is a woman aged 45-65 years with Graves' ophthalmopathy. In nucleotides, the CDR3 is TGCAGTGCTAGGACAGGATACTATGGCTACACCTTC. It translates to CSARTGYYGYTF.